This T cell receptor (beta chain) was observed in a study of cytomegalovirus exposure and HLA in healthy donors. As for the study in general: Among fewer than 500 genotyped donors, 65% to 90% fell in the Caucasian-associated ancestry cluster.

Primers included in the PCR were 60 Vbeta and 13 Jbeta primers. How the authors handled the data: Later, tens of millions of unique TCR beta chains were counted in an analysis, and about 10 million of them were shared. The data were produced by immunoSEQ multiplex PCR, yet TCRdb's version contains in-frame clones alone and is incomplete. That table furnishes V, J and clone size, whereas the DNA furnished D and trimming. There are around 150,000 clones in the sample; around 80% occur only once, and around 2.5% lies in the top ten. Germline V gene sequence: CDR1 SGHRS, CDR2 YFSETQ. CDR3 length equals 12 residues. V shed 5 bases and J shed 4 bases, with 9 bases lying between them.

Material for sequencing was PBMCs. This TCR came from a man in his fifties in good health and CMV-seronegative. The chain is built from TRBV5-1 and TRBJ1-1, with no clear D. The CDR3 sequence is CASRETGTEAFF. In nucleotides, the CDR3 is TGCGCCAGCAGGGAGACGGGCACTGAAGCTTTCTTT.